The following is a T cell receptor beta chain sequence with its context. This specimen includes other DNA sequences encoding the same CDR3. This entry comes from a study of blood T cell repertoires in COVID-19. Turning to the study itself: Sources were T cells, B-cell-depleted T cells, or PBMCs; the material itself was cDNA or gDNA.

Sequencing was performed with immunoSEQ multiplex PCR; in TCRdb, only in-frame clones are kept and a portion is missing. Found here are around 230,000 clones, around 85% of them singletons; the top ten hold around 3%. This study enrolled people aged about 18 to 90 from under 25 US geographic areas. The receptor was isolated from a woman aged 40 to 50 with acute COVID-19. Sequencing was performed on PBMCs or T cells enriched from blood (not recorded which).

CDR3 region: CASSLGGPASYEQYF. As DNA, the CDR3 is TGTGCCAGCAGCTTAGGCGGGCCAGCGTCCTACGAGCAGTACTTC. The chain links TRBV11-3 to TRBJ2-7; the D gene is possibly TRBD2 (5 bases). The CDR3 runs to 15 residues. V was shortened by 1 base and J by 1 base, with 11 bases between the two germline ends. Germline values: CDR1 SGHNT, CDR2 YENEEA.